The T cell receptor (beta chain) described here comes from a study of T-cell memory formation after mild COVID-19 (dated by TCRdb to about 2021). Broadly, across the study: TCR sequence clusters from the two donors were found to be largely donor specific. Two young, previously healthy adult volunteers made up the cohort, one male and one female. T-cell clones expanding and contracting after mild COVID-19 in a couple of donors were tracked by longitudinal TCRalpha and TCRbeta repertoire sequencing. Overall study results and their limits: Some responding clones were detected in pre-infection memory, suggesting pre-existing cross-reactive memory T cells joined the SARS-CoV-2 response. SARS-CoV-2 specificity of the second-wave clones peaking on day 37 was not confirmed. Contracting CD4+ clones appeared mostly in the CM and EM memory subsets, whereas CD8+ clones were enriched in EMRA. From day 15 to 85, contracting clones showed balanced CD4/CD8 phenotypes, whereas a second wave of clones that expanded from day 15 to 37 leaned towards CD4+. Only two mild cases were covered by the study, and larger cohorts that include severe cases with pre-infection samples were considered necessary.

Ficoll-Paque density gradient centrifugation was used to isolate PBMCs. TCRdb shows the sequencer as Illumina NovaSeq 6000. Using 5'RACE with constant-segment primers, TCRalpha and TCRbeta cDNA libraries were constructed, with sample barcodes and unique molecular identifiers added in the process. RNA was extracted from every sample with Trizol reagent. Amplification of the libraries took two PCR steps, and the second step added a second sample barcode plus Illumina TruSeq adapters. The libraries were sequenced on an Illumina NovaSeq using 2 x 150 bp paired-end reads. From the authors' description of their analysis: The reads were demultiplexed and collapsed into UMI-guided consensus sequences using migec v1.2.7. Using mixcr v2.1.11, UMI consensuses were aligned to TRA and TRB V and J templates and then assembled into clonotypes. A clonotype was counted as expanded or contracted only when both edgeR and NoisET called the clonotype significant, with the noise models trained on biological replicates. For edgeR calls, the thresholds were a false discovery rate-adjusted p below 0.01 and a log2 fold-change of 1. As an exploratory analysis of dynamics, PCA with hierarchical clustering was applied to max-normalized trajectories of the 1000 most abundant clonotypes. Separately sequenced CD4+ and CD8+ repertoires were used to assign a CD4 or CD8 phenotype to each responding clone. TCRdb itself trimmed the public reads at Q25 with fastp, ran MiXCR and retained productive beta chains. Each record represents a unique CDR3 protein, reported with the most common genes and DNA among its rows. It is TCRdb's table, rather than the study itself, that gives the V and J calls and clone size. For this sample there are 40,000 to 45,000 distinct CDR3 sequences; approximately 6.8% appear just once. 1.4% to 1.5% of the sample lies in the top ten.

This clonotype appeared a few times. The antigen it binds to is not known. Base qualities were left out, and no much larger clone turns up one base away. This receptor was obtained from a man aged 18 to 35 who had mild COVID-19 (a few samples of this study predate the infection). The sample titles of this study are shuffled in the database, so cell type and time point are left out; the donor was told from shared clones. The sequenced material came from PBMCs or a T cell subset sorted from them (not recorded which).

The CDR3 region: CASSSRTGGLANYEQYF. The sequenced DNA is TGTGCCAGCAGCTCACGGACAGGGGGCCTTGCCAATTACGAGCAGTACTTC. The chain is assembled from TRBV7-2 and TRBJ2-7, with TRBD1 identical over 11 junction bases. Trimming takes 4 bases off V and 4 bases off J; junction bases not matched to a gene: 12. The CDR3 measures 17 amino acids from cysteine to phenylalanine. The CDR3 DNA has 51 bases and is translated from base 1. The germline V gene yields SGHTA for CDR1 and FQGNSA for CDR2.